The 32 T cell receptor beta chains presented below share a single source sample, sequenced in a study of regulatory and conventional T cells in RAG deficiency (dated by TCRdb to 2015 to 2018). The library was produced with the immunoSEQ multiplex PCR assay. The immuneACCESS repertoire file appears here via TCRdb, limited to in-frame rearrangements. These files lack a portion of the clones; in checked studies, under half of the deficit traces to unresolved V genes, and the cause of the others is not known. The sample profile shows roughly 20,000 clones; around 90% of them were found once. The ten largest clonotypes hold more than 1.4% of the sample. Before genomic DNA was extracted, regulatory T cells were isolated from blood as CD4+CD25-high CD127-low cells. These records were also assigned to another study, of regulatory T cells. The second study, in turn, reports: The multiplex PCR used 52 forward TRBV primers and 13 reverse TRBJ primers, with assay-based and computational corrections for amplification bias.

The sequenced sample was Tregs sorted from blood. Receptors were obtained from a human donor in good health.

The chain has TRBV5-1 and TRBJ2-3, with 8 bases fitting TRBD1. Germline CDR1 SGHRS, CDR2 YFSETQ. Trimming at V came to 3 bases and at J to 6 bases, leaving 18 bases not matched to a gene. The CDR3 runs 18 residues. The CDR3 nucleotides are TGCGCCAGCAGCTCACCTCCGCAGGGGGCGCAAACAGGGGATACGCAGTATTTT. Translating gives CASSSPPQGAQTGDTQYF.

The chain uses TRBV6-1 and TRBJ2-7, with TRBD2 matching 14 bases. The end of the DNA fits TRBJ2-1 better, so the J call may be wrong. The CDR3 runs 15 residues. CDR1 and CDR2 from the germline V gene are MNHNS and SASEGT. The CDR3 sequence is CASRRTSGGRNEQFF. CDR3 nucleotide sequence: TGTGCCAGCAGACGGACTAGCGGGGGGCGGAATGAGCAGTTCTTC.

The chain uses TRBV29-1 and TRBJ2-1; no clear D. CDR3 length: 10 residues. The V and J ends lost 4 bases and 7 bases respectively, with 5 bases between them. In germline, CDR1 is SQVTM, CDR2 ANQGSEA. The CDR3 bases are TGCAGCGTTGGCCGGAATGAGCAGTTCTTC. Translating gives CSVGRNEQFF.

The V call is TRBV18, the J call TRBJ2-4, with D tentatively TRBD1 (6 bases). The germline V and J ends were trimmed by 3 bases and 3 bases, with 15 bases remaining between them. Germline CDR1 and CDR2: KGHSH and LQKENI. The CDR3 spans 16 residues. The CDR3 DNA is TGTGCCAGCTCACCGCTCCAGGGGAGTGTCAAAAACATTCAGTACTTC. Its translation: CASSPLQGSVKNIQYF.

The V and J genes are TRBV9 and TRBJ2-2, with TRBD1 matching over 8 bases. Germline CDR1 is SGDLS and CDR2 is YYNGEE. The CDR3 spans 18 residues. The trim removed 6 bases at V and 4 bases at J, leaving 17 bases unmatched. The CDR3 coding sequence is TGTGCCAGCACGCCTCATTTAATTCAGGGGGCGAGCACCGGGGAGCTGTTTTTT. This translates into CASTPHLIQGASTGELFF.

The chain joins TRBV6-5 to TRBJ2-1; D uncertain. This CDR3 comprises 13 residues. Germline assignment: CDR1 MNHEY and CDR2 SVGAGI. V was shortened by 1 base and J by 9 bases, with 10 bases between the two germline ends. For the CDR3, the DNA is TGTGCCAGCAGTTACTTTTCGCATAGTGAGCAGTTCTTC. This encodes CASSYFSHSEQFF.

Of note for this clone: The sample holds other DNA sequences that translate to the same CDR3. CDR3 DNA: TGTGCCAGCTCACCTCCTGGGGGGGGGACAGATACGCAGTATTTT. This gives the protein CASSPPGGGTDTQYF. V is TRBV18 and J is TRBJ2-3, with 7 bases identical to TRBD2. The germline CDR1 and CDR2 sequences are KGHSH and LQKENI. The CDR3 sequence is 15 residues long. Trimming at V came to 3 bases and at J to 3 bases, leaving 6 bases not matched to a gene.

This chain uses TRBV28 with TRBJ2-7, with TRBD1 as a possible D gene (6 bases). Trimming stripped 6 bases from V and 4 bases from J, with 13 bases between. This CDR3 has 13 amino acids. Germline V gene data show CDR1 as MDHEN and CDR2 as SYDVKM. The DNA for the CDR3 is TGTGCCAGCAGCAAACAGGGATTGTACGAGCAGTACTTC. It specifies CASSKQGLYEQYF.

This CDR3 reads CASGRAGSYNEQFF. CDR3 sequence (DNA): TGTGCCAGCGGGAGAGCAGGCTCCTACAATGAGCAGTTCTTC. The chain couples TRBV5-6 to TRBJ2-1, with a tentative D call TRBD2 (5 bases). V was clipped by 7 bases and J by 0 bases, with 11 bases between them. CDR1 and CDR2 (germline): SGHDT, YYEEEE. This CDR3 is 14 amino acids long.

The CDR3, as DNA: TGTGCCACCAGACCCCTATCTCCGTACCAAGAGACCCAGTACTTC. This gives the protein CATRPLSPYQETQYF. The V and J genes are TRBV6-5 and TRBJ2-5, with D uncertain. This CDR3 comprises 15 residues. Germline CDR1 and CDR2: MNHEY and SVGAGI. Between the trimmed V and J ends, which lost 10 bases and 0 bases, there was a span of 18 bases.

The gene calls are TRBV6-9 and TRBJ2-3; 9 bases fit TRBD1. Germline V gene lookup returns CDR1 MNHGY and CDR2 SVAAGI. V lost 0 bases to trimming and J lost 4 bases; unmatched junction nucleotides: 2. The CDR3 has 15 residues. The DNA for the CDR3 is TGTGCCAGCAGTTATTCCGGGACAGGGTCAGATACGCAGTATTTT. The encoded protein is CASSYSGTGSDTQYF.

This chain joins TRBV19 and TRBJ1-3, with unresolved D. CDR1 is LNHDA and CDR2 is SQIVND in the germline V gene (reference sequence). Trimming took off 3 bases at V and 3 bases at J, with 9 bases between the two ends. This CDR3 region has 14 residues. CDR3 bases: TGTGCCAGTAGTATGGGTTCATATGGAAACACCATATATTTT. Its translation is CASSMGSYGNTIYF.

This chain uses TRBV5-4 with TRBJ2-7, with TRBD2 matching 8 bases. From germline, CDR1 is SGHNT and CDR2 YYREEE (reference sequence). J was trimmed by 6 bases and V by 3 bases; bases with no gene match: 17. CDR3 size: 17 residues. The CDR3 spells CASSSPPGAAGGSEQYF. CDR3 DNA: TGTGCCAGCAGCTCCCCACCCGGGGCGGCGGGAGGAAGCGAGCAGTACTTC.

The rearrangement uses TRBV11-2 and TRBJ2-7, with TRBD2 matching 8 bases. The trim removed 2 bases at V and 7 bases at J, leaving 7 bases unmatched. Germline V gene lookup returns CDR1 SGHAT and CDR2 FQNNGV. This CDR3 region has 14 residues. The CDR3 DNA reads TGTGCCAGCAGCTTAATGAGGACTAGCTGGGAGCAGTACTTC. It codes for CASSLMRTSWEQYF.

Of note for this clone: The junction does not match germline at one end; this may be a read error. The chain is built from TRBV5-1 and TRBJ2-3, with TRBD2 identical over 9 bases. CDR3 size: 14 residues. The germline CDR1 and CDR2 sequences are SGHRS and YFSETQ. The CDR3: CASSFGTSTDTQYF. The CDR3 DNA reads as TGCGCCAGCAGCTTCGGGACTAGCACGGATACGCAGTATTTT.

The chain uses TRBV7-9 and TRBJ2-3; D remains unclear. There are 16 residues in the CDR3. Germline CDR1 SEHNR, CDR2 FQNEAQ (reference sequence). The V end was cut by 5 bases, the J end by 0 bases, with 15 bases between. The CDR3 sequence is CASSQWQSASTDTQYF. CDR3 sequence (DNA): TGTGCCAGCAGCCAATGGCAGTCGGCTAGCACAGATACGCAGTATTTT.

The chain has TRBV9 and TRBJ2-7; TRBD2 matches 10 bases. The CDR3 length is 16 residues. The germline V gene has CDR1 SGDLS and CDR2 YYNGEE. V shed 4 bases, J shed 2 bases, and the junction held 9 bases outside the gene matches. The CDR3 is CASSPSVGTSAYEQYF. DNA for the CDR3: TGTGCCAGCAGCCCCTCGGTGGGGACTAGCGCCTACGAGCAGTACTTC.

The chain joins TRBV6-6 to TRBJ2-3; 10 nucleotides line up with TRBD2. CDR3 length: 15 residues. With V trimmed by 6 bases and J by 5 bases, 8 bases remained unmatched. Germline values: CDR1 MNHNY, CDR2 SVGAGI (reference sequence). This chain's CDR3 is CASRYKRGGQDTQYF. The CDR3 DNA is TGTGCCAGCAGATATAAGCGGGGGGGGCAAGATACGCAGTATTTT.

The chain links TRBV18 to TRBJ1-5; unclear D gene. The CDR3 has 15 amino acids. Per the germline V gene, CDR1 is KGHSH and CDR2 is LQKENI. Trimming pared 3 bases from V and 1 base from J, leaving 10 bases between. CDR3 DNA sequence: TGTGCCAGCTCACCGTCTTCCACCAGCAATCAGCCCCAGCATTTT. Its protein product is CASSPSSTSNQPQHF.

This clone was seen once. J is TRBJ2-2 and V is TRBV19, with D possibly being TRBD1 (6 bases). Per germline, CDR1 LNHDA and CDR2 SQIVND (reference sequence). This CDR3 has 14 amino acids. V shed 8 bases and J shed 3 bases, with 13 bases lying between them. The CDR3 DNA reads TGTGCCAGTCAAAGGGGGTCGGACACCGGGGAGCTGTTTTTT. It yields the protein CASQRGSDTGELFF.

The V and J genes are TRBV7-2 and TRBJ2-5; a weak D match, TRBD2 (5 bases). The J call is in doubt because the DNA end fits TRBJ2-7 better. The CDR3 is made up of 15 amino acids. The germline V gene has CDR1 SGHTA and CDR2 FQGNSA. Here the CDR3 reads CASSLAGVPRHEQYF. DNA of the CDR3: TGTGCCAGCAGCTTAGCGGGAGTTCCGAGGCACGAGCAGTACTTC.

The chain links TRBV4-1 to TRBJ2-1, with TRBD1 matching 8 bases. Trimming took 2 bases from V and 7 from J; bases not matched to a gene: 7. Germline CDR1 is MGHRA and CDR2 is YSYEKL. This CDR3 has 15 residues. The CDR3, as DNA: TGCGCCAGCAGCCAACAGGGGGCAACATTGAATGAGCAGTTCTTC. This codes for CASSQQGATLNEQFF.

The J gene is TRBJ1-1, the V gene TRBV15; no clear D. The CDR3 has 15 amino acids. Germline lookup yields CDR1 LNHNV and CDR2 YYDKDF (reference sequence). V was cut by 1 base and J by 5 bases, with 14 bases left in between. This chain's CDR3 is CATSRAPAGRTEAFF. The CDR3, as DNA: TGTGCCACCAGCAGAGCCCCGGCAGGCCGGACTGAAGCTTTCTTT.

The chain employs TRBV2 and TRBJ2-3; possibly TRBD2 for D (5 bases). The V gene's germline CDR1 is SNHLY and CDR2 FYNNEI. V was clipped by 4 bases and J by 3 bases, with 11 bases between them. This CDR3 has 14 amino acids. The CDR3 DNA is TGTGCCAGCAGTGTGTGGAGGCAAACAGATACGCAGTATTTT. This encodes CASSVWRQTDTQYF.

Here the CDR3 DNA reads TGTGCCAGCAGGGGTCCAGGGGAGAATGGCTACACCTTC. This encodes CASRGPGENGYTF. The chain has TRBV2 and TRBJ1-2; tentative D call: TRBD1 (6 bases). The V end was cut by 6 bases, the J end by 6 bases, with 14 bases between. Looked up from germline, CDR1 is SNHLY and CDR2 is FYNNEI. The CDR3 covers 13 residues.

The CDR3 bases are TGTGCCAGCAGACGGGAGGGAGGTAGGGAGACCCAGTACTTC. Translation: CASRREGGRETQYF. This chain joins TRBV2 and TRBJ2-5, with TRBD2 matching over 8 bases. Trimming at V came to 6 bases and at J to 5 bases, leaving 8 bases not matched to a gene. The CDR3 runs 14 residues. Germline lookup yields CDR1 SNHLY and CDR2 FYNNEI.

The V gene is TRBV5-5, the J gene TRBJ2-6; D perhaps matches TRBD1 (7 bases). V gave up 1 base and J gave up 3 bases, with 14 bases separating them. Germline loops: CDR1 SGHKS, CDR2 YYEKEE (reference sequence). The CDR3 is 17 amino acids. The chain's CDR3 is CASSLIQGTFGANVLTF. The DNA for the CDR3 is TGTGCCAGCAGCTTGATACAGGGGACTTTTGGGGCCAACGTCCTGACTTTC.

The CDR3: CASSRGTSSGSRQFF. The CDR3 DNA sequence: TGTGCCAGCAGCAGGGGGACTAGCAGCGGGTCGAGGCAGTTCTTC. This chain connects TRBV7-3 to TRBJ2-1; TRBD2 matches 9 bases. The CDR3 extends over 15 amino acids. The germline gives CDR1 SGHTA, CDR2 FQGTGA. Trimming removed 5 bases from V and 12 bases from J; junction bases left unmatched: 14.

The V gene is TRBV7-9, the J gene TRBJ1-1; possible D gene TRBD1, 5 bases. CDR1 is SEHNR, CDR2 FQNEAQ, per germline (reference sequence). Trimming shortened V by 2 bases and J by 0 bases, and 10 bases separated the two germline ends. This CDR3 region has 15 residues. For the CDR3, the DNA is TGTGCCAGCAGCTTATTGGACACCTTGAACACTGAAGCTTTCTTT. Translation gives CASSLLDTLNTEAFF.

This chain uses TRBV11-2 with TRBJ2-1, with 10 bases matching TRBD2. This CDR3 region has 14 residues. CDR1 and CDR2 (germline): SGHAT, FQNNGV. V lost 0 bases to trimming and J lost 16 bases; unmatched junction nucleotides: 9. The CDR3 reads CASSLEPSGSVGFF. The CDR3 DNA sequence: TGTGCCAGCAGCTTAGAACCTAGCGGGAGCGTGGGTTTCTTC.

V gene TRBV6-5 combines with J gene TRBJ2-7; possible D gene TRBD2, 6 bases. With 2 bases removed from V and 6 bases from J, the gap between germline ends came to 11 bases. This CDR3 comprises 13 residues. Germline CDR1 reads MNHEY; CDR2 reads SVGAGI. The CDR3 DNA is TGTGCCAGCAGTTACCTACAGGAGGGCGAGCAGTACTTC. Translation: CASSYLQEGEQYF.

The chain recombines TRBV5-1 with TRBJ1-4, with a weak D call TRBD1 (5 bases). The V gene lost 0 bases and the J gene lost 6 bases, with 6 bases spanning the gap. Per the germline V gene, CDR1 is SGHRS and CDR2 is YFSETQ. The CDR3 totals 13 residues. CDR3 residues: CASSLVGDEKLFF. Here the CDR3 DNA reads TGCGCCAGCAGCTTGGTGGGGGATGAAAAACTGTTTTTT.